Each of the 22 T cell receptor beta chains below was sequenced from the same sample in a study of PD-L1 blockade in urothelial cancer. Some clones are missing from TCRdb's copy, which holds only in-frame ones; the method was immunoSEQ multiplex PCR. The sample lists around 100,000 clones, 91% occurring once. The source was PBMCs, collected around atezolizumab (anti-PD-L1) treatment. The receptor set was obtained from a woman aged 80 or over with urothelial cancer.

This chain joins TRBV10-1 and TRBJ2-7, with TRBD2 matching over 13 bases. The junction had 2 bases not matched to a gene; V was cut back by 7 bases and J by 5 bases. Germline lookup yields CDR1 WNHNN and CDR2 SYGVQD (reference sequence). This CDR3 has 13 residues. The CDR3 region has the DNA TGCGCCAGCAACGGACTAGCGGGAGACGAGCAGTACTTC. Translated, it gives CASNGLAGDEQYF.

The V gene is TRBV10-3, the J gene TRBJ1-1; no clear D gene. Per germline, CDR1 ENHRY and CDR2 SYGVKD. The CDR3 totals 11 residues. The ends were cut back, 6 bases at V and 1 base at J, with 3 bases in the middle. In DNA, the CDR3 is TGTGCCATCAGCTCGAACACTGAAGCTTTCTTT. Translation gives CAISSNTEAFF.

This clone occurred once. J is TRBJ1-1 and V is TRBV5-1; 9 bases line up with TRBD1. Looked up from germline, CDR1 is SGHRS and CDR2 is YFSETQ. After removal of 9 bases from V and 10 bases from J, the junction contained 4 bases not matched to a gene. The CDR3 length is 10 residues. CDR3 protein: CATSDRGAFF. In DNA, the CDR3 is TGCGCCACTTCGGACAGGGGAGCTTTCTTT.

J is TRBJ2-1 and V is TRBV19; a weak D match, TRBD1 (6 bases). Germline V gene data show CDR1 as LNHDA and CDR2 as SQIVND (reference sequence). The CDR3 contains 12 residues. V was trimmed by 1 base and J by 10 bases, leaving 8 bases between them. The CDR3 bases are TGTGCCAGTAGTATAGTCAGGGGAGAGCAGTTCTTC. As protein: CASSIVRGEQFF.

J is TRBJ1-2 and V is TRBV6-5; 7 nucleotides line up with TRBD1. Germline CDR1 reads MNHEY; CDR2 reads SVGAGI. Trimming removed 5 bases from V and 6 bases from J; junction bases left unmatched: 6. CDR3 length equals 13 residues. The CDR3 DNA reads TGTGCCAGCAGTAACAGGGGAATAGATGGCTACACCTTC. This translates into CASSNRGIDGYTF.

This rearrangement joins TRBV6-1 to TRBJ2-1; 9 bases match TRBD1. V dropped 4 bases and J dropped 3; count of bases not matched to a gene: 16. The CDR3 is made up of 19 amino acids. CDR1 and CDR2 from the germline V gene are MNHNS and SASEGT. The DNA of the CDR3 is TGTGCCAGCAGTGCCACCCTCCGGGTTACAGGGGGCGGCTACAATGAGCAGTTCTTC. The encoded protein is CASSATLRVTGGGYNEQFF.

V and J are TRBV5-5 and TRBJ1-2; tentative D call: TRBD1 (6 bases). CDR3 length equals 15 residues. V dropped 2 bases and J dropped 1 base, with 12 bases sitting between them. The germline V gene encodes CDR1 SGHKS and CDR2 YYEKEE (reference sequence). CDR3 in DNA: TGTGCCAGCAGCTTTAGGACAGACTTTAACTATGGCTACACCTTC. Protein product: CASSFRTDFNYGYTF.

By sample share, this clone is medium-sized. The chain recombines TRBV18 with TRBJ2-1; 9 nucleotides match TRBD1. CDR1 KGHSH and CDR2 LQKENI come from the germline V gene. The CDR3 sequence is 15 residues long. Trimming cost V 5 bases and J 3 bases; bases outside gene matches: 5. CDR3 DNA: TGTGCCAGCTCAGCGGACAGGGGATTCTACAATGAGCAGTTCTTC. This sequence encodes CASSADRGFYNEQFF.

The V gene is TRBV6-1, the J gene TRBJ2-2; 11 bases are a match to TRBD2. CDR3 length: 15 residues. The germline gives CDR1 MNHNS, CDR2 SASEGT. The ends lost 4 bases at V and 3 bases at J; junction bases unmatched: 1. The CDR3 nucleotides are TGTGCCAGCAGTGTACTAGCGGGGGACACCGGGGAGCTGTTTTTT. It encodes CASSVLAGDTGELFF.

CDR3 protein: CASNHKRGRAYNEQFF. CDR3 coding DNA: TGTGCCAGCAACCACAAAAGGGGGCGAGCCTACAATGAGCAGTTCTTC. This sequence joins TRBV27 and TRBJ2-1, with TRBD1 matching over 7 bases. V was pared by 7 bases and J by 2 bases, with 11 bases of the junction left unmatched. CDR1 is MNHEY and CDR2 is SMNVEV in the germline V gene (reference sequence). The CDR3 consists of 16 residues.

The V call is TRBV19, the J call TRBJ2-2; 11 bases are shared with TRBD2. The germline CDR1 and CDR2 sequences are LNHDA and SQIVND (reference sequence). The CDR3 covers 18 residues. V lost 3 bases and J lost 3; bases outside the gene matches: 9. This CDR3 reads CASSILLAGGRDTGELFF. CDR3 sequence (DNA): TGTGCCAGTAGTATCCTCCTAGCGGGAGGTCGAGACACCGGGGAGCTGTTTTTT.

The V and J genes are TRBV28 and TRBJ2-5, with D tentatively TRBD2 (5 bases). This CDR3 region has 15 residues. Per the germline V gene, CDR1 is MDHEN and CDR2 is SYDVKM. The germline V and J ends were trimmed by 4 bases and 3 bases, with 15 bases remaining between them. DNA of the CDR3: TGTGCCAGCAGTTCCTGGACTCCGGGGAAAGAGACCCAGTACTTC. It codes for CASSSWTPGKETQYF.

The chain combines TRBV7-8 with TRBJ1-5; D gene ambiguous. Between the trimmed V and J ends, which lost 4 bases and 1 base, there was a span of 14 bases. This CDR3 spans 16 amino acids. From germline, CDR1 is SGHVS and CDR2 FQNEAQ. The CDR3 spells CASSSLGSRSNQPQHF. Here the CDR3 DNA reads TGTGCCAGCAGCTCTTTGGGCTCGAGAAGCAATCAGCCCCAGCATTTT.

The chain has TRBV7-9 and TRBJ2-7; 7 positions match TRBD1. This CDR3 is built from 14 residues. Trimming took 5 bases from V and 2 from J; bases not matched to a gene: 6. Germline V gene data show CDR1 as SEHNR and CDR2 as FQNEAQ (reference sequence). CDR3 sequence (DNA): TGTGCCAGCAGCACGGGACAGTCAACCTACGAGCAGTACTTC. Amino acid sequence: CASSTGQSTYEQYF.

The chain joins TRBV15 to TRBJ1-5, with D uncertain. CDR1 is LNHNV and CDR2 is YYDKDF in the germline V gene (reference sequence). CDR3 length: 12 residues. With 5 bases removed from V and 6 bases from J, the gap between germline ends came to 8 bases. The CDR3 sequence: CATSLPGQPQHF. The CDR3 DNA is TGTGCCACCAGCCTCCCCGGTCAGCCCCAGCATTTT.

The CDR3 nucleotides read TGTGCCAGCAGCTTGGCCGGCAGGGAACATGGCTACACCTTC. Its translation: CASSLAGREHGYTF. The rearrangement links TRBV5-4 to TRBJ1-2; D possibly corresponds to TRBD1 (5 bases). The CDR3 covers 14 residues. V was clipped by 0 bases and J by 6 bases, with 12 bases between them. Per the germline V gene, CDR1 is SGHNT and CDR2 is YYREEE (reference sequence).

This clone has only one observation. This rearrangement joins TRBV9 to TRBJ2-3, with 8 bases fitting TRBD2. CDR3 length: 17 residues. J was trimmed by 2 bases and V by 6 bases; bases with no gene match: 14. CDR1 SGDLS and CDR2 YYNGEE come from the germline V gene. The CDR3 loop reads CASTRGGILGNTDTQYF. CDR3 bases: TGTGCCAGCACCCGGGGGGGAATTTTGGGAAACACAGATACGCAGTATTTT.

The chain couples TRBV2 to TRBJ2-7; D possibly corresponds to TRBD1 (5 bases). The CDR3 is 11 amino acids. Per the germline V gene, CDR1 is SNHLY and CDR2 is FYNNEI. The V and J ends lost 6 bases and 3 bases respectively, with 6 bases between them. This CDR3 reads CASRDNYEQYF. In DNA, the CDR3 is TGTGCCAGCAGGGACAACTACGAGCAGTACTTC.

The V and J genes are TRBV6-5 and TRBJ2-2, with TRBD2 matching over 10 bases. J was trimmed by 6 bases and V by 7 bases; bases with no gene match: 8. The CDR3 spans 15 residues. Germline CDR1 and CDR2: MNHEY and SVGAGI. CDR3 nucleotides: TGTGCCAGCACCCAAGCGGGAGGGCCCCCCGGGGAGCTGTTTTTT. This codes for CASTQAGGPPGELFF.

The gene calls are TRBV5-1 and TRBJ1-4; weak D call: TRBD1 (6 bases). The CDR3 is 15 amino acids. The germline V and J ends were trimmed by 6 bases and 3 bases, with 15 bases remaining between them. Germline V CDR1 and CDR2: SGHRS, YFSETQ. The CDR3 DNA follows: TGCGCCAGCAACCAGGGGAGGGGATCTAATGAAAAACTGTTTTTT. Amino acids: CASNQGRGSNEKLFF.

This chain connects TRBV9 to TRBJ1-4; the match to TRBD1 covers 8 bases. The CDR3 covers 14 residues. Germline-derived CDR1 and CDR2 are SGDLS and YYNGEE. The V gene end was trimmed by 0 bases and the J gene end by 9 bases; junction bases not matched to a gene: 4. Here the CDR3 DNA reads TGTGCCAGCAGCGTAGATCAGGGGGCCCAAAAACTGTTTTTT. Translating gives CASSVDQGAQKLFF.

The count of this clone is one. The V and J genes are TRBV27 and TRBJ1-4; D might be TRBD1 (5 bases). The ends were cut back, 6 bases at V and 0 bases at J, with 11 bases in the middle. Per the germline V gene, CDR1 is MNHEY and CDR2 is SMNVEV (reference sequence). The CDR3 is 15 residues long. The CDR3 coding sequence is TGTGCCAGCAGGGGAACAGGCGCAACTAATGAAAAACTGTTTTTT. Protein: CASRGTGATNEKLFF.